The 13 T cell receptor beta chains listed next were all sequenced from one sample in a study of shared clonotypes between healthy human individuals. Generated by immunoSEQ multiplex PCR, the TCRdb table keeps only in-frame clones and is missing some. The sample lists 550,000 to 700,000 clones, around three quarters occurring once. The specimen sequenced was memory CD4+ T cells sorted from blood. Subset reported: CD45RA-negative fraction. The receptors come from a woman aged 25 to 39 in good health.

The chain joins TRBV14 to TRBJ2-2; 7 bases map to TRBD2. Looked up from germline, CDR1 is SGHDN and CDR2 is FVKESK. V lost 4 bases, J lost 2 bases, and 13 bases stayed unmatched. The CDR3 runs to 18 residues. CDR3 DNA sequence: TGTGCCAGCAGCCGCCGGGACTACCAAGGATCCAACACCGGGGAGCTGTTTTTT. Protein product: CASSRRDYQGSNTGELFF.

The chain recombines TRBV11-2 with TRBJ2-6; D gene uncertain. CDR3 size: 17 residues. Trimming pared 3 bases from V and 0 bases from J, leaving 12 bases between. CDR1 is SGHAT and CDR2 is FQNNGV in the germline V gene. The DNA of the CDR3 is TGTGCCAGCAGCTTCCACCCTCCGGGCTCTGGGGCCAACGTCCTGACTTTC. This gives the protein CASSFHPPGSGANVLTF.

The rearrangement links TRBV28 to TRBJ2-3; 15 nucleotides align to TRBD2. V lost 8 bases and J lost 10; bases outside the gene matches: 16. The CDR3 has 17 amino acids. Looked up from germline, CDR1 is MDHEN and CDR2 is SYDVKM. CDR3 amino acids: CASSDLGLAGGVFAQYF. In nucleotides, the CDR3 is TGTGCCAGCTCTGACTTGGGACTAGCGGGAGGCGTGTTTGCGCAGTATTTT.

In the case of this clone: The sample contains more than one DNA sequence encoding this CDR3. The V gene is TRBV6-6, the J gene TRBJ1-5; 8 bases map to TRBD1. The germline V gene has CDR1 MNHNY and CDR2 SVGAGI (reference sequence). The V and J ends lost 6 bases and 4 bases, in that order; junction bases with no gene match: 2. The CDR3 covers 13 residues. The CDR3 reads CASRTGGNQPQHF. DNA for the CDR3: TGTGCCAGCAGAACAGGGGGTAATCAGCCCCAGCATTTT.

The J gene is TRBJ1-1, the V gene TRBV28; D ambiguous. The germline V and J ends were trimmed by 6 bases and 8 bases, with 10 bases remaining between them. The CDR3 consists of 11 residues. CDR1 is MDHEN and CDR2 is SYDVKM in the germline V gene. The CDR3: CASSYLNEAFF. As DNA, the CDR3 is TGTGCCAGCAGCTATCTCAACGAAGCTTTCTTT.

As for this clone: The sample carries other DNA sequences with the same CDR3. This chain connects TRBV18 to TRBJ1-2, with TRBD1 as a possible D gene (5 bases). CDR1 and CDR2 (germline): KGHSH, LQKENI. The CDR3 has 13 residues. Trimming left V 6 bases short and J 3 bases short, with 11 bases between. CDR3 protein: CASSPGGDYGYTF. In DNA form, the CDR3 reads TGTGCCAGCTCCCCCGGGGGGGACTATGGCTACACCTTC.

The chain couples TRBV27 to TRBJ1-1, with no clear D. The germline V and J ends were trimmed by 8 bases and 8 bases, with 18 bases remaining between them. The germline CDR1 and CDR2 sequences are MNHEY and SMNVEV (reference sequence). The length of the CDR3 is 13 residues. The CDR3 DNA is TGTGCCAGCGCTTTACTACTCTCCTCCGAAGCTTTCTTT. Residues: CASALLLSSEAFF.

V and J are TRBV7-8 and TRBJ2-2, with no clear D. The CDR3 covers 16 residues. Trimming cost V 5 bases and J 1 base, with 14 bases left between them. Germline loops: CDR1 SGHVS, CDR2 FQNEAQ. The CDR3 DNA is TGTGCCAGCAGCACCGACCCTCTGGGGAACACCGGGGAGCTGTTTTTT. Encoded protein: CASSTDPLGNTGELFF. Filled out from reference TRBV7-8 and TRBJ2-2, the complete variable domain reads GAGVSQSPRYKVAKRGQDVALRCDPISGHVSLFWYQQALGQGPEFLTYFQNEAQLDKSGLPSDRFFAERPEGSVSTLKIQRTQQEDSAVYLCASSTDPLGNTGELFFGEGSRLTVL.

The chain recombines TRBV5-1 with TRBJ2-2, with 7 positions matching TRBD1. CDR1 SGHRS and CDR2 YFSETQ come from the germline V gene. The CDR3 consists of 15 residues. The V gene end was trimmed by 9 bases and the J gene end by 1 base; junction bases not matched to a gene: 9. CDR3 sequence reads: CATSQGTENTGELFF. The CDR3 bases are TGCGCCACCAGTCAAGGGACAGAGAACACCGGGGAGCTGTTTTTT.

The chain links TRBV19 to TRBJ1-4, with D maybe TRBD1 (6 bases). The CDR3 length is 14 residues. Germline V gene sequence: CDR1 LNHDA, CDR2 SQIVND (reference sequence). The V end lost 7 bases, the J end lost 4 bases, and 13 bases lay between the germline ends. CDR3 nucleotides: TGTGCCAGTAAGGGAACAGGGCGTAATGAAAAACTGTTTTTT. Translating gives CASKGTGRNEKLFF. The variable domain in full, completed from reference TRBV19 and TRBJ1-4, reads DGGITQSPKYLFRKEGQNVTLSCEQNLNHDAMYWYRQDPGQGLRLIYYSQIVNDFQKGDIAEGYSVSREKKESFPLTVTSAQKNPTAFYLCASKGTGRNEKLFFGSGTQLSVL.

V and J are TRBV7-2 and TRBJ1-4, with D uncertain. The CDR3 loop spans 14 amino acids. CDR1 SGHTA and CDR2 FQGNSA come from the germline V gene. V was shortened by 4 bases and J by 5 bases, with 11 bases between the two germline ends. This CDR3 reads CASSSWTGNEKLFF. The CDR3 nucleotides read TGTGCCAGCAGCTCTTGGACCGGCAATGAAAAACTGTTTTTT.

This clone was recorded once. The chain has TRBV2 and TRBJ1-3; 9 bases fit TRBD1. V lost 6 bases, J lost 1 base, and 4 bases stayed unmatched. The CDR3 totals 15 residues. Germline V CDR1 and CDR2: SNHLY, FYNNEI. CDR3 sequence: CASSTGTGSGNTIYF. CDR3 nucleotides: TGTGCCAGCAGCACCGGGACAGGGTCTGGAAACACCATATATTTT.

The chain joins TRBV19 to TRBJ2-2; TRBD1 matches 8 bases. Germline loops: CDR1 LNHDA, CDR2 SQIVND (reference sequence). Trimming removed 4 bases from V and 4 bases from J; junction bases left unmatched: 5. This CDR3 is built from 15 residues. The CDR3 loop reads CASSTRQGSTGELFF. CDR3 nucleotides: TGTGCCAGTAGTACCCGACAGGGGTCCACCGGGGAGCTGTTTTTT.